This T cell receptor (beta chain) was observed in a study of cytomegalovirus exposure and HLA in healthy donors (dated by TCRdb to about 2017). Study-wide context: An earlier analysis of some 500 of the donors reported approximately 290 Gb of sequence data and 120 million or so unique TCR beta sequences from about 180 million T cells. High-throughput TCR immunosequencing, statistical association of individual TCRs with disease status, and machine learning were combined to predict cytomegalovirus infection status. Along with the approximately 700-subject first cohort, a separate validation cohort of over a hundred different subjects was used. A later genetic analysis used genome-wide SNP genotypes for about 60% of the 666 donors, treating that subset as a discovery cohort. Among 300 to 450 genotyped donors of the cohort, an average of approximately 250,000 unique TCR beta nucleotide sequences were sequenced per donor, 15% to 20% of them non-productive. Among the roughly 400 genotyped donors, approximately 81% belonged to the genetic ancestry cluster associated with self-reported Caucasian donors. HLA typing covered class I and class II loci at four-digit resolution. A later analysis re-analyzed previously published TCR beta repertoires from 666 donors and added high-resolution HLA genotyping to study TCR occurrence patterns. About five DR-DQ haplotypes were treated as single units for association and clustering because of strong linkage in the cohort. In an earlier analysis of 587 of the donors, high-throughput TCR beta sequencing was used to judge whether each TCR beta V gene segment behaved as functional or pseudogenic. Donor age, sex, ethnicity and CMV serostatus were compiled alongside the repertoire data. The later analysis used no new phenotypic data to find candidate immune exposures, relying instead on TCR beta sequences and their occurrence across donors. Typing coverage varied by locus: about 620-630 donors for A, B, C, DRB1 and DQB1; approximately 560 for DQA1; over 600 for DPA1; roughly 450 for DPB1. The study profiled the T cell repertoires of around 700 subjects by immunosequencing and related them to cytomegalovirus serostatus. The study aimed to test whether cataloging public T cell receptors could reveal signatures of past pathogen exposure. All discovery cohort repertoires had been generated using a single sequencing platform. About 280 gigabases of sequencing data and tens of millions of unique TCR sequences made up an early release that covered under 750 HLA-typed donors.

In total, approximately 690 healthy bone marrow donors made up the cohort. Cohort members were all nominally healthy when sampled, although unrecorded immune exposures were likely present. The donor was CMV seropositive and belonged to the group of 250 to 300 seropositive cohort members. A peripheral blood sample was collected from each donor, and TCR beta sequencing was performed on peripheral blood mononuclear cells. Genomic DNA was extracted from the blood cell samples with the Qiagen DNeasy Blood Extraction Kit. In regard to this clone: It has no known antigen specificity. Germline and junction disagree at one end, which may indicate a read error.

The library relied on the immunoSEQ multiplex PCR assay. For the multiplex PCR, a mixture combining 60 forward primers for TCR Vbeta segments and 13 reverse primers for TCR Jbeta segments was used. The CDR3 region of rearranged TCR beta genes was amplified from genomic DNA with a multiplex PCR assay. On the Illumina HiSeq System, the amplified TCR beta libraries were sequenced as 87-base-pair reads. The published analysis was carried out like this. In a later analysis, tens of millions of unique TCR beta chains were counted across the roughly 700 repertoires, and roughly 9.9 million of these chains were shared by at least two donors. To remove PCR and sequencing errors, raw reads were error-corrected and collapsed into unique sequences using a nearest-neighbor algorithm that merged closely related sequences. V, D and J gene segments were assigned by aligning CDR3 sequences to IMGT reference sequences. Each retained sequence needed at least a six-nucleotide match to both a V gene segment and a J gene segment. A rearrangement was called productive if the CDR3 had no stop codons and remained in frame with V and J, and every other rearrangement was called non-productive. CDR3 was defined according to IMGT convention as the region running from the second conserved V-encoded cysteine to the conserved J-encoded phenylalanine. Sequences without an unambiguous match to a single V gene segment were excluded from the earlier analysis of almost 600 of the donors. An earlier analysis of a few hundred of the donors called V segments functional above 56.7% productive rearrangements and segregating when the between-donor standard deviation exceeded 5%. A statistical classification framework was built to diagnose cytomegalovirus status from the catalog of TCR beta chain sequences. In a later analysis, TCR nucleotide sequences were compared against IMGT/GENE-DB human TR gene sequences so that V and J genes could be assigned. A later analysis assigned CDR3 sequences and most-parsimonious VDJ recombination scenarios with the TCRdist pipeline. A later analysis defined each TCR beta chain by its CDR3 amino acid sequence plus V-gene family, and excluded reads lacking a unique V-gene family. A later analysis removed 500 to 600 highly shared, low-generation-probability nucleotide sequences to deal with suspected cross-contamination and a sequencing artifact. In a later analysis, a clonal expansion index was calculated for each public chain from normalized within-repertoire ranks of inferred template counts. In a later analysis, generation probabilities were computed using a VDJ recombination model fitted to out-of-frame rearrangements, and the results were checked against IGoR. In a later analysis, TCR-TCR, TCR-HLA and TCR-CMV co-occurrence was scored with hypergeometric tests, and a repertoire-size bias correction was applied to TCR pairs. To estimate false discovery rates, a later analysis permuted the HLA or CMV assignments 20 times. In a later analysis, co-occurring TCRs were grouped using DBSCAN, with TCRdist sequence similarity added in when clustering inside HLA-allele-positive subsets. For co-occurrence clustering, repertoires with fewer than 30,000 or more than 120,000 public chains were excluded, along with four to six repertoires with anomalous nucleotide sharing. In TCRdb, the immuneACCESS table is reduced to in-frame sequences with V and J assigned. These tables do not hold every clone; where another copy was compared, an unresolved V gene accounts for under half, and the others remain unexplained. V, J and clone size were drawn from that table, and D and trimming were deduced from the DNA. This sample has over 150,000 clones in its table, and almost 85% of those were observed once. The top ten clones comprise 4.8% of the sample.

What the work shows at the level of the full study, not this receptor alone: It was suggested by the authors that the approach could potentially be generalized to other disease states and immunological phenotypes. A later analysis reported that several top co-occurrence clusters appeared linked to parvovirus B19, influenza, CMV and Epstein-Barr virus. The presence/absence analyses assumed that sequencing depth was roughly uniform across donors, and that assumption may not be true. In the study, some 160 TCR beta chains were listed as associated with cytomegalovirus. According to a later analysis, most CMV-associated TCR beta chains appeared to be HLA-restricted, and the HLA associations seemed to be driven largely by CMV exposure. The classifier was reported to diagnose cytomegalovirus status with high specificity and sensitivity in both the original and validation cohorts. In an earlier analysis of approximately 590 of the donors, most TCR beta V segments appeared in productive rearrangements about 87% or about 30% of the time, broadly matching IMGT annotations. Because counts were too low, approximately 18 rarely observed V segments, including chromosome 9 orphons, were excluded from the earlier analysis of 587 of the donors. A later genetic analysis reported fewer N-insertions in productive TCRs among donors in an Asian-associated ancestry cluster than the roughly 640-donor mean. A further reported finding was that TCR beta sequences accurately predicted the HLA-A and HLA-B alleles for most subjects in the first cohort. V-gene and J-gene trimming of TCR beta chains was associated with a missense DCLRE1C variant in a later genetic analysis, and the association was replicated in an independent cohort. The cohort was sequenced for TCR beta chains only, and without alpha or paired-chain data the features that could be detected were limited. Because HLA typing was unavailable for some donors at each locus, only the typed subset was used in association tests. While some public TCRs were present in many individuals, most TCR sequences turned up only very rarely across donors. Compared with equally common non-associated chains, HLA-associated TCR beta chains in a later analysis were more clonally expanded and had lower generation probabilities. The sequencing pipeline was judged likely to have produced a cluster of highly shared sequence variants as a technical artifact. A few of the identified cytomegalovirus-associated TCR beta chains were confirmed in vitro to be specific for cytomegalovirus antigens. Specific HLA alleles were associated with 16,951 TCR beta sequences at a false discovery rate of 0.05 in a later analysis. Assigning TCR associations to individual alleles was difficult when HLA alleles, especially DR and DQ, strongly co-occurred. In a later analysis, the rate of TCR association differed among HLA loci, with DRB1 alleles having the most associated TCRs and HLA-C alleles having the fewest. For the cohort, immune exposure information was limited to CMV serostatus. Correlated functional status among segregating V segments might be attributable to linkage disequilibrium, but an unknown experimental factor could not be ruled out.

The sample was PBMCs. This clonotype was sampled from a girl aged 10 to 17 in good health and CMV-seropositive.

The sequenced DNA is TGTTCCAGCAGCTTCCCGCAGGGGGCGAGTTACGAGCAGTACTTC. Translated, it gives CSSSFPQGASYEQYF. The rearrangement joined TRBV7-9 to TRBJ2-7; 8 junctional bases match TRBD1. From the germline V gene (reference sequence), CDR1 is SEHNR and CDR2 is FQNEAQ. Spanning cysteine to phenylalanine, the CDR3 consists of 15 amino acids. This entry keeps only the CDR3 DNA: 45 bases, framed from base 1.